These 17 T cell receptor beta chains originate from one sample sequenced in a study of T cell responses to AZD1222 COVID-19 vaccine. Here immunoSEQ multiplex PCR was the method, and the copy in TCRdb shows in-frame clones only, minus some. The sample has about 120,000 clones, almost 95% seen once. The specimen comprised peripheral blood, sampled 28 days after the second AZD1222 dose. These receptors all come from an adult who received the AZD1222 COVID-19 vaccine.

V and J are TRBV21-1 and TRBJ2-3; TRBD2, the table's D call, lacks a check against the DNA. TRBV21-1 corresponds to a pseudogene. The CDR3 covers 15 residues. This CDR3 reads CASSTRLAETDTQYF. CDR3 sequence (DNA): TGTGCCAGCAGCACCAGACTAGCCGAGACAGATACGCAGTATTTT.

The gene calls are TRBV5-1 and TRBJ2-1; D is ambiguous. Germline assignment: CDR1 SGHRS and CDR2 YFSETQ. V was pared by 4 bases and J by 4 bases, with 6 bases between. The CDR3 is made up of 12 amino acids. The CDR3 here is CASSERYNEQFF. The CDR3 DNA reads as TGCGCCAGCAGCGAAAGATACAATGAGCAGTTCTTC.

The chain is built from TRBV11-2 and TRBJ2-2; 7 bases map to TRBD1. V was clipped by 4 bases and J by 6 bases; unmatched bases: 14. In germline, CDR1 is SGHAT, CDR2 FQNNGV. The CDR3 sequence is 17 residues long. CDR3 in amino acids: CASSSTPGQGGSGELFF. CDR3 bases: TGTGCCAGCAGCTCCACTCCGGGACAAGGGGGCTCCGGGGAGCTGTTTTTT.

The genes are TRBV29-1 and TRBJ2-2; TRBD1 aligns across 7 bases. CDR3 size: 15 residues. Per germline, CDR1 SQVTM and CDR2 ANQGSEA. V was clipped by 5 bases and J by 0 bases; unmatched bases: 6. CDR3 protein: CSVIQGSANTGELFF. Here the CDR3 DNA reads TGCAGCGTTATACAGGGGTCTGCGAACACCGGGGAGCTGTTTTTT.

V usage is TRBV5-1 and J usage is TRBJ2-2; D is undetermined. This CDR3 comprises 15 residues. The V gene lost 4 bases and the J gene lost 0 bases, with 10 bases spanning the gap. Germline V gives CDR1 SGHRS, CDR2 YFSETQ. CDR3 coding DNA: TGCGCCAGCAGCACCCAAGGACCGAACACCGGGGAGCTGTTTTTT. It specifies CASSTQGPNTGELFF.

This chain links TRBV27 with TRBJ1-5; possible D gene TRBD1, 5 bases. Germline CDR1 is MNHEY and CDR2 is SMNVEV (reference sequence). V was cut by 3 bases and J by 6 bases, with 12 bases left in between. This CDR3 is built from 14 residues. CDR3 in DNA: TGTGCCAGCAGTTTTGTTGGGGGTGGTCAGCCCCAGCATTTT. It is translated as CASSFVGGGQPQHF.

This clone occurred once. The J gene is TRBJ1-2, the V gene TRBV6-1; TRBD1 agrees at 8 bases. Germline V gene lookup returns CDR1 MNHNS and CDR2 SASEGT. The CDR3 contains 15 residues. V gave up 5 bases and J gave up 5 bases; unmatched junction bases: 10. The CDR3 protein is CASSFPQGGVYGYTF. The CDR3 nucleotides are TGTGCCAGCAGTTTCCCACAGGGGGGAGTTTATGGCTACACCTTC.

The V gene is TRBV7-9, the J gene TRBJ2-3; weak D call: TRBD2 (5 bases). The CDR3 contains 19 residues. V lost 5 bases and J lost 0, with 24 bases in between. Germline V CDR1 and CDR2: SEHNR, FQNEAQ (reference sequence). CDR3 protein: CASSPHFPPPSGSTDTQYF. In DNA form, the CDR3 reads TGTGCCAGCAGCCCCCATTTCCCTCCCCCGAGCGGAAGCACAGATACGCAGTATTTT.

The rearrangement uses TRBV27 and TRBJ2-7; 9 bases align to TRBD1. V lost 6 bases, J lost 2 bases, and 11 bases stayed unmatched. Germline loops: CDR1 MNHEY, CDR2 SMNVEV (reference sequence). The CDR3 is made up of 16 amino acids. CDR3 sequence reads: CASSPLGQGRPYEQYF. CDR3 DNA sequence: TGTGCCAGCAGCCCATTAGGACAGGGGCGTCCCTACGAGCAGTACTTC.

This chain links TRBV28 with TRBJ1-1; weak D call: TRBD1 (5 bases). The CDR3 runs to 11 residues. Trimming pared 8 bases from V and 10 bases from J, leaving 14 bases between. The germline gives CDR1 MDHEN, CDR2 SYDVKM. DNA of the CDR3: TGTGCCAGCTCTAAAGGGGTTGGAGCTTTCTTT. Translation: CASSKGVGAFF.

V is TRBV27 and J is TRBJ2-3; TRBD2 aligns across 13 bases. V dropped 5 bases and J dropped 8; count of bases not matched to a gene: 10. Germline V CDR1 and CDR2: MNHEY, SMNVEV (reference sequence). This CDR3 is built from 16 residues. The CDR3 DNA follows: TGTGCCAGCAGTCCTGGACTAGCGGGAGTTCTTGTTACGCAGTATTTT. Amino acid sequence: CASSPGLAGVLVTQYF.

The chain recombines TRBV5-1 with TRBJ2-4, with D unclear. With 2 bases removed from V and 2 bases from J, the gap between germline ends came to 11 bases. This CDR3 has 15 residues. Germline loops: CDR1 SGHRS, CDR2 YFSETQ. CDR3 protein: CASSFNIGTKNIQYF. CDR3 in DNA: TGCGCCAGCAGCTTTAATATTGGGACCAAAAACATTCAGTACTTC.

This sequence joins TRBV19 and TRBJ2-5; D perhaps matches TRBD2 (5 bases). Germline-derived CDR1 and CDR2 are LNHDA and SQIVND (reference sequence). The CDR3 has 15 amino acids. Between the trimmed V and J ends, which lost 6 bases and 5 bases, there was a span of 19 bases. CDR3 residues: CASSHLRGPPETQYF. The DNA of the CDR3 is TGTGCCAGTAGCCATCTACGGGGTCCCCCTGAGACCCAGTACTTC.

This chain connects TRBV21-1 to TRBJ2-2; the table calls TRBD2, which could not be checked here. TRBV21-1 is a pseudogene. CDR3 length equals 16 residues. The CDR3 DNA is TGTGCCAGCAGCCCTTCCGGGATCGGGGACACCGGGGAGCTGTTTTTT. Its translation: CASSPSGIGDTGELFF.

The rearrangement uses TRBV3-1 (or the pseudogene TRBV3-2) and TRBJ2-2, with 9 bases fitting TRBD2. J was trimmed by 5 bases and V by 4 bases; bases with no gene match: 8. The CDR3 sequence is 16 residues long. The germline V gene encodes CDR1 LGHDT and CDR2 YNNKEL (reference sequence). CDR3 loop: CASSPSGLARTGELFF. The CDR3 DNA is TGTGCCAGCAGCCCTTCCGGACTAGCGAGGACCGGGGAGCTGTTTTTT.

The chain has TRBV18 and TRBJ2-3; TRBD2 matches at 7 bases. Trimming cost V 6 bases and J 1 base; bases outside gene matches: 7. The germline gives CDR1 KGHSH, CDR2 LQKENI. The CDR3 is 15 residues long. CDR3 sequence reads: CASSQSGMGTDTQYF. The CDR3 region has the DNA TGTGCCAGCTCCCAGAGCGGGATGGGCACAGATACGCAGTATTTT.

The chain carries TRBV5-3 and TRBJ2-1; D is perhaps TRBD2 (7 bases). TRBV5-3 is flagged as an ORF with uncertain function. CDR3 length: 16 amino acids. The V and J ends lost 2 bases and 5 bases respectively, with 17 bases between them. The CDR3: CARSFSSGGLHNEQFF. In DNA form, the CDR3 reads TGTGCCAGAAGCTTTAGTTCCGGGGGGCTGCACAATGAGCAGTTCTTC.